A single sample is the source of the 12 T cell receptor beta chains below, sequenced in a study of blood T cell repertoires in COVID-19. The data were produced by immunoSEQ multiplex PCR, yet TCRdb's version contains in-frame clones alone and is incomplete. The sample includes roughly 280,000 clones, less than 90% of them seen just once. Specimen: peripheral blood. These receptors all stem from a man under 40 with active or convalescent COVID-19.

In this sample, this clone turned up once. In DNA form, the CDR3 reads TGTGCCAGCAGGTGGGACAGGGGTTCATATGAGCAGTTCTTC. This codes for CASRWDRGSYEQFF. The rearrangement links TRBV27 to TRBJ2-1; 10 bases match TRBD1. V lost 6 bases to trimming and J lost 8 bases; unmatched junction nucleotides: 7. CDR1 and CDR2 (germline): MNHEY, SMNVEV (reference sequence). The CDR3 extends over 14 amino acids.

The rearrangement links TRBV15 to TRBJ1-2, with D hard to call. V was cut by 0 bases and J by 6 bases, with 14 bases left in between. Germline V gene data show CDR1 as LNHNV and CDR2 as YYDKDF (reference sequence). The CDR3 spans 15 residues. The CDR3 loop reads CATSRDVASLDGYTF. The CDR3 bases are TGTGCCACCAGCAGAGATGTTGCCAGTTTGGATGGCTACACCTTC.

The chain recombines TRBV6-5 with TRBJ1-4; 11 nucleotides match TRBD1. CDR1 MNHEY and CDR2 SVGAGI come from the germline V gene. The CDR3 runs to 14 residues. V was pared by 6 bases and J by 7 bases, with 4 bases of the junction left unmatched. The chain's CDR3 is CASRRTGGVEKLFF. DNA for the CDR3: TGTGCCAGCAGACGGACAGGGGGCGTTGAAAAACTGTTTTTT.

The V and J genes are TRBV18 and TRBJ2-6; D is perhaps TRBD1 (6 bases). The CDR3 runs 17 residues. Germline V gene lookup returns CDR1 KGHSH and CDR2 LQKENI. The V end lost 1 base, the J end lost 1 base, and 11 bases lay between the germline ends. CDR3 protein: CASSPLGHPSGANVLTF. CDR3 bases: TGTGCCAGCTCACCACTGGGACACCCATCTGGGGCCAACGTCCTGACTTTC.

The chain carries TRBV9 and TRBJ2-1; D is possibly TRBD2 (6 bases). CDR3 length equals 15 residues. V was trimmed by 2 bases and J by 10 bases, leaving 19 bases between them. The V gene's germline CDR1 is SGDLS and CDR2 YYNGEE. The CDR3 nucleotides read TGTGCCAGCAGCGTCTCCGGGACTCCCGTTTACGAGCAGTTCTTC. Encoded protein: CASSVSGTPVYEQFF.

J is TRBJ1-1 and V is TRBV27; D uncertain. This CDR3 has 13 amino acids. In germline, CDR1 is MNHEY, CDR2 SMNVEV (reference sequence). V lost 9 bases and J lost 0, with 11 bases in between. The CDR3 sequence: CASSPALNTEAFF. In nucleotides, the CDR3 is TGTGCCAGTAGCCCGGCCCTGAACACTGAAGCTTTCTTT.

This chain connects TRBV9 to TRBJ1-2, with D unresolved. CDR3 size: 13 residues. V was trimmed by 4 bases and J by 12 bases, leaving 19 bases between them. Germline values: CDR1 SGDLS, CDR2 YYNGEE. The CDR3 protein is CASSPYLLSKHTF. For the CDR3, the DNA is TGTGCCAGCAGCCCATACTTGCTCTCCAAGCACACCTTC.

This rearrangement joins TRBV10-3 to TRBJ1-5; D call uncertain. The CDR3 has 15 residues. Deletions cut 5 bases from V and 5 bases from J, with 16 bases between. The V gene's germline CDR1 is ENHRY and CDR2 SYGVKD. Written as DNA, the CDR3 is TGTGCCATCAGTAGCCATTCCGGCGGGGATCAGCCCCAGCATTTT. Translated, it gives CAISSHSGGDQPQHF.

The rearrangement links TRBV5-1 to TRBJ1-1, with 9 positions matching TRBD1. V lost 4 bases to trimming and J lost 2 bases; unmatched junction nucleotides: 6. Germline V gives CDR1 SGHRS, CDR2 YFSETQ. CDR3 size: 15 residues. The CDR3 nucleotides read TGCGCCAGCAGCAAAGGGGACAGGGACAACACTGAAGCTTTCTTT. This codes for CASSKGDRDNTEAFF.

This chain uses TRBV6-4 with TRBJ1-1; D remains ambiguous. Trimming stripped 2 bases from V and 4 bases from J, with 17 bases between. The CDR3 is made up of 16 amino acids. Germline V gene sequence: CDR1 MRHNA, CDR2 SNTAGT. As DNA, the CDR3 is TGTGCCAGCAGTGACCCTTACTCGTCCCGGGGCACTGAAGCTTTCTTT. Amino acids: CASSDPYSSRGTEAFF.

This clone has only a few counts. The chain employs TRBV29-1 and TRBJ2-7, with D unresolved. The CDR3 loop spans 11 amino acids. Germline V gene sequence: CDR1 SQVTM, CDR2 ANQGSEA. Trimming shortened V by 4 bases and J by 2 bases, and 6 bases separated the two germline ends. The CDR3 is CSVGNTYEQYF. CDR3 coding DNA: TGCAGCGTTGGAAACACCTACGAGCAGTACTTC.

CDR3 loop: CASSRQISNTEAFF. For the CDR3, the DNA is TGTGCCAGTAGCCGACAGATTTCGAACACTGAAGCTTTCTTT. The V and J genes are TRBV19 and TRBJ1-1; possibly TRBD1 for D (5 bases). CDR1 is LNHDA and CDR2 is SQIVND in the germline V gene (reference sequence). This CDR3 region has 14 residues. V lost 6 bases and J lost 1, with 12 bases in between.